A selection of T cell receptor beta chains follows, all from one sample in a study of blood T cell repertoires in COVID-19. TCRdb's copy holds only in-frame clones and misses some; the assay was immunoSEQ multiplex PCR. The sample consists of some 270,000 clones, roughly 84% of them appearing once. Source material: peripheral blood. The receptors derive from a woman aged 40 to 50 who had recovered from COVID-19. CDR3s include the opening cysteine and the closing phenylalanine or tryptophan. D genes are given only for firm matches. Clone size is shown for a subset of rows, as once, few, many or a class of expanded clone.

CASSLEGAEAFF	TGCGCCAGCAGCTTAGAGGGCGCTGAAGCTTTCTTT	TRBV5-1	TRBJ1-1	.	.
CASSLPSFNEQFF	TGTGCCAGCAGTTTACCTAGCTTCAATGAGCAGTTCTTC	TRBV28	TRBJ2-1	.	.
CASSDREYNEQFF	TGTGCCAGCAGTGACAGGGAGTACAATGAGCAGTTCTTC	TRBV6-4	TRBJ2-1	.	.
CASRNPQGYSEKLFF	TGTGCCAGCAGAAACCCCCAGGGGTACAGTGAAAAACTGTTTTTT	TRBV27	TRBJ1-4	.	once
CASSYYGGGYTF	TGTGCCAGCAGTTATTATGGCGGTGGCTACACCTTC	TRBV6-5	TRBJ1-2	.	.
CASSQDRGSAEAFF	TGTGCCAGCAGCCAAGATCGAGGGAGCGCTGAAGCTTTCTTT	TRBV3-1/TRBV3-2	TRBJ1-1	.	once
CASSFGSLSSYEQYF	TGCGCCAGCAGCTTCGGGTCATTGAGCTCCTACGAGCAGTACTTC	TRBV5-1	TRBJ2-7	.	.
CASSYGGGLNTEAFF	TGTGCCAGCAGTTACGGGGGAGGACTGAACACTGAAGCTTTCTTT	TRBV6-5	TRBJ1-1	.	.
CAISSGRGDSPLHF	TGTGCCATCAGTTCAGGACGCGGGGATTCACCCCTCCACTTT	TRBV10-3	TRBJ1-6	.	.
CASSPGAGVDEQYF	TGTGCCAGCTCACCGGGGGCAGGGGTCGACGAGCAGTACTTC	TRBV18	TRBJ2-7	.	.
CASSPPGLGLNNEQFF	TGTGCCAGCTCACCTCCGGGACTAGGACTAAACAATGAGCAGTTCTTC	TRBV18	TRBJ2-1	TRBD2	.
CASSERVQPQHF	TGTGCCAGCAGTGAGAGGGTTCAGCCCCAGCATTTT	TRBV28	TRBJ1-5	.	.
CASSIDPGFSYGYTF	TGTGCCAGTAGTATAGATCCAGGGTTCTCCTATGGCTACACCTTC	TRBV19	TRBJ1-2	.	.
CASSLGLGTGTDTQYF	TGCGCCAGCAGCTTGGGCTTAGGGACAGGCACAGATACGCAGTATTTT	TRBV5-1	TRBJ2-3	TRBD1	.
CASLTPSYGAFF	TGTGCCAGCCTCACCCCCAGTTATGGAGCTTTCTTT	TRBV6-5	TRBJ1-1	.	.
CASSLLVSRYEQYF	TGTGCCAGCAGCTTGCTAGTCAGCCGCTACGAGCAGTACTTC	TRBV5-6	TRBJ2-7	.	.
CASSLEWQGDYGYTF	TGTGCCAGCAGCTTAGAGTGGCAGGGTGACTATGGCTACACCTTC	TRBV13	TRBJ1-2	.	.
CASSLTLGQGAEAFF	TGCGCCAGCAGCTTAACCTTGGGACAGGGAGCTGAAGCTTTCTTT	TRBV5-1	TRBJ1-1	TRBD1	.
CASSWEQGAGELFF	TGTGCCAGCAGCTGGGAACAGGGGGCCGGGGAGCTGTTTTTT	TRBV11-3	TRBJ2-2	TRBD1	.
CASSYGQENYGYTF	TGTGCCAGCAGTTACGGACAGGAGAACTATGGCTACACCTTC	TRBV6-5	TRBJ1-2	TRBD1	.
CASSAGTVRGAPQHF	TGTGCCAGCAGCGCGGGGACGGTCCGAGGGGCGCCCCAGCATTTT	TRBV11-2	TRBJ1-5	.	.
CASSQGTANTEAFF	TGTGCCAGCAGCCAAGGGACAGCGAACACTGAAGCTTTCTTT	TRBV7-8	TRBJ1-1	TRBD1	few
CASSAQNTNTEAFF	TGTGCCAGCAGTGCCCAAAACACAAACACTGAAGCTTTCTTT	TRBV2	TRBJ1-1	.	.
CSVAGGWNTEAFF	TGCAGCGTTGCGGGGGGTTGGAACACTGAAGCTTTCTTT	TRBV29-1	TRBJ1-1	.	.
CASKPDRGSAGELFF	TGTGCCAGCAAACCGGACAGGGGGAGTGCCGGGGAGCTGTTTTTT	TRBV7-9	TRBJ2-2	TRBD1	.
CASSRGGSDGYTF	TGTGCCAGCAGCCGAGGGGGTTCTGATGGCTACACCTTC	TRBV3-1/TRBV3-2	TRBJ1-2	.	once
CASSQGARETQYF	TGCGCCAGCAGCCAGGGGGCACGGGAGACCCAGTACTTC	TRBV5-1	TRBJ2-5	TRBD1	.
CASSLVGLGANEQFF	TGCGCCAGCAGCCTCGTCGGACTAGGGGCCAATGAGCAGTTCTTC	TRBV4-1	TRBJ2-1	TRBD2	once